Following are 5 T cell receptor beta chains from one sample sequenced in a study of blood T cell repertoires in COVID-19. The method was immunoSEQ multiplex PCR; TCRdb's version includes in-frame clones alone and lacks a portion of them. Here the sample spans about 270,000 clones, approximately 90% being singletons. Specimen: PBMCs or T cells enriched from blood (not recorded which). The receptors stem from a woman aged 30 to 39 with acute COVID-19.

This chain joins TRBV28 and TRBJ2-7; 14 bases match TRBD2. Unmatched junction bases numbered 10, after V lost 3 bases and J lost 6 bases. Germline-derived CDR1 and CDR2 are MDHEN and SYDVKM. This CDR3 is 17 amino acids long. CDR3: CASSFLTGLAGESEQYF. In DNA, the CDR3 is TGTGCCAGCAGTTTTTTGACGGGACTAGCGGGAGAGTCCGAGCAGTACTTC.

The chain employs TRBV19 and TRBJ2-2; 7 bases map to TRBD1. CDR1 and CDR2 (germline): LNHDA, SQIVND (reference sequence). This CDR3 has 15 residues. The junction had 7 bases not matched to a gene; V was cut back by 5 bases and J by 4 bases. The CDR3 loop is CASSRLTGLTGELFF. Written as DNA, the CDR3 is TGTGCCAGTAGTCGCTTGACAGGGCTCACCGGGGAGCTGTTTTTT.

The rearrangement joins TRBV10-3 to TRBJ2-7, with TRBD2 identical over 8 bases. Trimming took 10 bases from V and 11 from J; bases not matched to a gene: 13. The CDR3 consists of 12 residues. Per the germline V gene, CDR1 is ENHRY and CDR2 is SYGVKD. The CDR3 DNA sequence: TGTGCCACCCAAACCGAGACTAGCGAAGAGTACTTC. Its protein product is CATQTETSEEYF.

The chain has TRBV27 and TRBJ2-7; D is uncertain. This CDR3 is built from 14 residues. Trimming took off 2 bases at V and 0 bases at J, with 8 bases between the two ends. Germline-derived CDR1 and CDR2 are MNHEY and SMNVEV (reference sequence). CDR3 sequence: CASSLAPSSYEQYF. CDR3 in DNA: TGTGCCAGCAGTTTAGCGCCTAGCTCCTACGAGCAGTACTTC.

The V and J genes are TRBV7-6 and TRBJ2-7; 8 bases match TRBD2. J lost 6 bases, V lost 5 bases, and 15 bases had no gene match. The CDR3 totals 16 residues. The germline V gene has CDR1 SGHVS and CDR2 FNYEAQ. In DNA form, the CDR3 reads TGTGCCAGCAGCCCGCCGGGACTAGTAAACCCTCCCGAGCAGTACTTC. Translated: CASSPPGLVNPPEQYF.